These T cell receptor beta chains were read from a single sample in a study of T cells expressing NK-cell markers. TCRdb reprocessed the 5' RACE reads and reports one entry per CDR3 protein, with no DNA. The sample has a few hundred thousand distinct CDR3 sequences, and its top ten clones hold roughly 5.2%. Sequencing was performed on blood T cells: a sorted CD56 or NKG2C T cell subset, CD4+ or CD8+ T cells, or bulk PBMC T cells (not recorded which). All receptors come from a man aged 18 to 69 in good health. Each CDR3 is given with its conserved first and last residue.

V	J	CDR3
TRBV7-8	TRBJ1-4	CASSAGQGYNEKLFF
TRBV28	TRBJ1-1	CASSPSGYLTEAFF
TRBV3-1	TRBJ1-1	CASSRTGTGGTEAFF
TRBV5-1	TRBJ2-5	CASSVTWTGETQYF
TRBV19	TRBJ1-1	CASSRTGFRWNTEAFF
TRBV11-2	TRBJ2-1	CASSSRDRGRDEQFF
TRBV10-3	TRBJ2-7	CATKTGYEQYF
TRBV5-6	TRBJ1-4	CASSTVLNEKLFF
TRBV28	TRBJ1-1	CASSFSTFLGGEAFF
TRBV29-1	TRBJ1-1	CSGIIAGGAFF